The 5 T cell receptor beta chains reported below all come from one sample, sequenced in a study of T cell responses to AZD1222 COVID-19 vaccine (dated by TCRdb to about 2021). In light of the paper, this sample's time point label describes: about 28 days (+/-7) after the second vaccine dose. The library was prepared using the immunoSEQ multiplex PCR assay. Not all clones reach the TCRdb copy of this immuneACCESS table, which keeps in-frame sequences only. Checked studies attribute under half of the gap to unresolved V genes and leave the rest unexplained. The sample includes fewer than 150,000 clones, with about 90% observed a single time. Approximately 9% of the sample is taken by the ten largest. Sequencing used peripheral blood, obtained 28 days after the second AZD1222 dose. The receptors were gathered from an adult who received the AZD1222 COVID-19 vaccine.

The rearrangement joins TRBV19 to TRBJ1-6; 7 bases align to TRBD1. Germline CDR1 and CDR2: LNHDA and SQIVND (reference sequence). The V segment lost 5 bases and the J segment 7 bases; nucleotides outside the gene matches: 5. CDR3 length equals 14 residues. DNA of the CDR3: TGTGCCAGTAGTCCCGACAGGGAAAATTCACCCCTCCACTTT. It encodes CASSPDRENSPLHF. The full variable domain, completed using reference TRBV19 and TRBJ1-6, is DGGITQSPKYLFRKEGQNVTLSCEQNLNHDAMYWYRQDPGQGLRLIYYSQIVNDFQKGDIAEGYSVSREKKESFPLTVTSAQKNPTAFYLCASSPDRENSPLHFGNGTRLTVT.

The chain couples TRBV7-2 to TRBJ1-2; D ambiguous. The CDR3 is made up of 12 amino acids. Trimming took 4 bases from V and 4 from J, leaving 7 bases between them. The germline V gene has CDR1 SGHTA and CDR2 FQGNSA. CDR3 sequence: CASSSGTYGYTF. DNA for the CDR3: TGTGCCAGCAGCTCCGGAACCTATGGCTACACCTTC.

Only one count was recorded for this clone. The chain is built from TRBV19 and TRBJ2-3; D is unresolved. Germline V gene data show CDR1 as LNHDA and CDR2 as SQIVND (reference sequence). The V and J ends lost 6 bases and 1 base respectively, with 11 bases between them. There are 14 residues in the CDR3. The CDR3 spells CASSQGVGTDTQYF. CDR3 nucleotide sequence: TGTGCCAGTAGCCAAGGAGTGGGCACAGATACGCAGTATTTT.

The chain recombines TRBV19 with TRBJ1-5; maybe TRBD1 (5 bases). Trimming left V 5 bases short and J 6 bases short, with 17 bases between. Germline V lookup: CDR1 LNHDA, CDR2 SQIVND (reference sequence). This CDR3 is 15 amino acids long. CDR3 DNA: TGTGCCAGTAGTCTACAGGCCTTAGGAGGTCAGCCCCAGCATTTT. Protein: CASSLQALGGQPQHF.

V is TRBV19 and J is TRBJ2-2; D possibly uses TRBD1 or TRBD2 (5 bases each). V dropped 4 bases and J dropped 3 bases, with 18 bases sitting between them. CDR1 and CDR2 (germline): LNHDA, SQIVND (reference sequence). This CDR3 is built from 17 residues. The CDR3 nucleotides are TGTGCCAGTAGTAGCACCGGGACCCCCTGGGACACCGGGGAGCTGTTTTTT. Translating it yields CASSSTGTPWDTGELFF.